Listed below are T cell receptor beta chains from one sample, sequenced in a study of spatial heterogeneity in lung cancer. One entry per CDR3 protein results from TCRdb running MiXCR on the 5' RACE reads. This table has 35,000 to 45,000 distinct CDR3 sequences, around 5.5% appearing once. Material: PBMCs, obtained at surgery. The source of these receptors is a female donor with early-stage non-small cell lung cancer. CDR3s include the opening cysteine and the closing phenylalanine or tryptophan. The D gene is left open where the match is weak. Clone size, where shown, is once, few, many, or a class for clones that have expanded.

CDR3: CASSLDIGDGNYGYTF
DNA: TGTGCCAGCAGCTTGGACATAGGCGACGGAAACTATGGCTACACCTTC
size: many
D: .
length: 16
V: TRBV5-6
J: TRBJ1-2

CDR3: CATSRGRSGGPNTGELFF
DNA: TGTGCCACCAGCAGAGGCAGATCTGGGGGGCCGAACACCGGGGAGCTGTTTTTT
size: many
D: .
length: 18
V: TRBV15
J: TRBJ2-2

CDR3: CSARDRARGPTDTQYF
DNA: TGCAGTGCTAGAGATCGTGCCAGGGGGCCCACAGATACGCAGTATTTT
size: .
D: TRBD1
length: 16
V: TRBV20-1
J: TRBJ2-3

CDR3: CASSFSVLHF
DNA: TGTGCCAGCAGTTTTAGCGTGCTCCACTTT
size: many
D: .
length: 10
V: TRBV28
J: TRBJ1-6

CDR3: CASSVRTSEYNEQFF
DNA: TGTGCCAGCAGCGTTAGGACTAGCGAGTACAATGAGCAGTTCTTC
size: many
D: TRBD2
length: 15
V: TRBV9
J: TRBJ2-1

CDR3: CASSLMSTDTQYF
DNA: TGTGCCAGCAGCTTAATGAGTACAGATACGCAGTATTTT
size: .
D: .
length: 13
V: TRBV7-6
J: TRBJ2-3

CDR3: CASRPRAGLGYNEQFF
DNA: TGTGCCAGCAGGCCGCGGGCGGGATTGGGGTACAATGAGCAGTTCTTC
size: many
D: .
length: 16
V: TRBV7-2
J: TRBJ2-1

CDR3: CASTDPAGANSPLHF
DNA: TGTGCCAGCACCGATCCGGCGGGGGCGAATTCACCCCTCCACTTT
size: many
D: .
length: 15
V: TRBV12-3/TRBV12-4
J: TRBJ1-6

CDR3: CASSYSGETQYF
DNA: TGTGCCAGCAGTTACTCGGGGGAGACCCAGTACTTC
size: many
D: .
length: 12
V: TRBV6-2/TRBV6-3
J: TRBJ2-5

CDR3: CASSWDRGFGYTF
DNA: TGTGCCAGCAGCTGGGACAGGGGGTTTGGCTACACCTTC
size: few
D: TRBD1
length: 13
V: TRBV28
J: TRBJ1-2

CDR3: CASSFTGQRGYGELFF
DNA: TGTGCCAGCAGCTTCACAGGCCAGCGGGGGTACGGGGAGCTGTTTTTT
size: many
D: TRBD2
length: 16
V: TRBV5-4
J: TRBJ2-2

CDR3: CATARSLAKNIQYF
DNA: TGCGCCACTGCGAGGAGCCTAGCCAAAAACATTCAGTACTTC
size: .
D: .
length: 14
V: TRBV23-1
J: TRBJ2-4

CDR3: CASSLWANSGNTIYF
DNA: TGTGCCAGCAGCTTATGGGCGAACTCTGGAAACACCATATATTTT
size: many
D: .
length: 15
V: TRBV13
J: TRBJ1-3

CDR3: CSVPSRDETQYF
DNA: TGCAGCGTCCCCAGTAGGGACGAGACCCAGTACTTC
size: many
D: .
length: 12
V: TRBV29-1
J: TRBJ2-5

CDR3: CASSDRGNQPQHF
DNA: TGTGCCAGTTCGGACAGAGGCAATCAGCCCCAGCATTTT
size: many
D: .
length: 13
V: TRBV19
J: TRBJ1-5

CDR3: CASSPDSGIYGYTF
DNA: TGTGCCAGCAGTCCGGATTCTGGGATCTATGGCTACACCTTC
size: .
D: .
length: 14
V: TRBV5-4
J: TRBJ1-2

CDR3: CASSLSGGGYNSPLHF
DNA: TGTGCCAGCAGTTTATCTGGGGGGGGGTATAATTCACCCCTCCACTTT
size: .
D: .
length: 16
V: TRBV27
J: TRBJ1-6

CDR3: CASTIRTGITEAFF
DNA: TGTGCCAGCACCATCAGGACAGGAATCACTGAAGCTTTCTTT
size: many
D: TRBD1
length: 14
V: TRBV7-2
J: TRBJ1-1

CDR3: CASSIDRSQETQYF
DNA: TGTGCCAGTAGTATAGATCGCAGCCAAGAGACCCAGTACTTC
size: many
D: .
length: 14
V: TRBV19
J: TRBJ2-5

CDR3: CATSDLENTEAFF
DNA: TGTGCCACCAGTGATTTGGAGAACACTGAAGCTTTCTTT
size: many
D: .
length: 13
V: TRBV24-1
J: TRBJ1-1

CDR3: CASSVGGQRSGNTIYF
DNA: TGTGCCAGCAGCGTAGGGGGCCAGCGCTCTGGAAACACCATATATTTT
size: many
D: .
length: 16
V: TRBV9
J: TRBJ1-3

CDR3: CASTKGGAEQYF
DNA: TGTGCCAGCACCAAGGGGGGGGCCGAGCAGTACTTC
size: few
D: .
length: 12
V: TRBV6-2/TRBV6-3
J: TRBJ2-7

CDR3: CASSLRGGQGQPQHF
DNA: TGTGCCAGCAGCCTAAGGGGAGGGCAGGGACAGCCCCAGCATTTT
size: many
D: .
length: 15
V: TRBV12-3/TRBV12-4
J: TRBJ1-5

CDR3: CASSLNNGETQYF
DNA: TGTGCCAGCAGCTTAAATAACGGGGAAACCCAGTACTTC
size: few
D: .
length: 13
V: TRBV7-3
J: TRBJ2-5

CDR3: CASSLGGPTGELFF
DNA: TGTGCCAGCAGCTTAGGGGGACCCACCGGGGAGCTGTTTTTT
size: many
D: .
length: 14
V: TRBV13
J: TRBJ2-2

CDR3: CASSLWTSGTDTQYF
DNA: TGTGCCAGCAGTTTATGGACTAGCGGCACAGATACGCAGTATTTT
size: many
D: TRBD2
length: 15
V: TRBV28
J: TRBJ2-3

CDR3: CASSAGQGLYTEAFF
DNA: TGTGCCAGCAGTGCAGGACAGGGCCTGTACACTGAAGCTTTCTTT
size: many
D: TRBD1
length: 15
V: TRBV27
J: TRBJ1-1

CDR3: CASSSGQYLPTDTQYF
DNA: TGCGCCAGCAGCTCGGGACAGTACCTACCCACAGATACGCAGTATTTT
size: many
D: TRBD1
length: 16
V: TRBV5-1
J: TRBJ2-3

CDR3: CSARAPRGAQPQHF
DNA: TGCAGTGCTAGAGCCCCAAGGGGGGCTCAGCCCCAGCATTTT
size: .
D: .
length: 14
V: TRBV20-1
J: TRBJ1-5

CDR3: CASSLAQPTYTGELFF
DNA: TGTGCCAGCAGCTTAGCTCAGCCAACGTACACCGGGGAGCTGTTTTTT
size: few
D: .
length: 16
V: TRBV11-3
J: TRBJ2-2

CDR3: CASSLSQVNTEAFF
DNA: TGTGCCAGCTCCCTTAGCCAAGTGAACACTGAAGCTTTCTTT
size: many
D: .
length: 14
V: TRBV18
J: TRBJ1-1

CDR3: CAPSRTAEGNQPQHF
DNA: TGTGCTCCCAGCCGGACAGCGGAGGGCAATCAGCCCCAGCATTTT
size: many
D: .
length: 15
V: TRBV7-7
J: TRBJ1-5

CDR3: CASSPNGATNEKLFF
DNA: TGTGCCAGCTCACCGAACGGGGCAACTAATGAAAAACTGTTTTTT
size: many
D: .
length: 15
V: TRBV18
J: TRBJ1-4

CDR3: CSVWTGGTEAFF
DNA: TGCAGCGTTTGGACAGGGGGCACTGAAGCTTTCTTT
size: many
D: TRBD1
length: 12
V: TRBV29-1
J: TRBJ1-1

CDR3: CASCPSIYNSPLHF
DNA: TGTGCCAGCTGCCCCAGCATCTATAATTCACCCCTCCACTTT
size: many
D: .
length: 14
V: TRBV27
J: TRBJ1-6

CDR3: CASSLQGPGDEQYF
DNA: TGTGCCAGCAGCTTGCAGGGGCCGGGAGACGAGCAGTACTTC
size: many
D: .
length: 14
V: TRBV7-9
J: TRBJ2-7

CDR3: CASSRYISGNTIYF
DNA: TGTGCCAGCAGCCGGTACATCTCTGGAAACACCATATATTTT
size: many
D: .
length: 14
V: TRBV3-1
J: TRBJ1-3

CDR3: CSAGRDRDNRALHF
DNA: TGCAGTGCTGGCCGGGACAGGGACAATAGGGCCCTCCACTTT
size: .
D: TRBD1
length: 14
V: TRBV20-1
J: TRBJ1-6

CDR3: CASSLDRAGNSPLHF
DNA: TGCGCCAGCAGCTTGGACAGGGCGGGTAATTCACCCCTCCACTTT
size: .
D: .
length: 15
V: TRBV5-1
J: TRBJ1-6

CDR3: CASSYSGGTDTQYF
DNA: TGTGCCAGCAGTTACTCGGGCGGGACAGATACGCAGTATTTT
size: many
D: .
length: 14
V: TRBV6-5
J: TRBJ2-3

CDR3: CASSGTTHYGYTF
DNA: TGTGCCAGCAGTGGGACTACTCACTATGGCTACACCTTC
size: many
D: .
length: 13
V: TRBV2
J: TRBJ1-2